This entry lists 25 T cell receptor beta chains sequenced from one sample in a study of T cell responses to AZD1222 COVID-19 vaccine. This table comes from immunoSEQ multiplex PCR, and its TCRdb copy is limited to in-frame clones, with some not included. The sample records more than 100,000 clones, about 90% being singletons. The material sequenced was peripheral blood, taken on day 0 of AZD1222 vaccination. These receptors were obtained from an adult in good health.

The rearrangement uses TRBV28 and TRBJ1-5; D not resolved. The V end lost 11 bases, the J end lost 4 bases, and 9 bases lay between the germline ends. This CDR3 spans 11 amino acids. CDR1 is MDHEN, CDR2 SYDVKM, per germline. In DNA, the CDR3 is TGTGCCGCGGGGAGAAATCAGCCCCAGCATTTT. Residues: CAAGRNQPQHF.

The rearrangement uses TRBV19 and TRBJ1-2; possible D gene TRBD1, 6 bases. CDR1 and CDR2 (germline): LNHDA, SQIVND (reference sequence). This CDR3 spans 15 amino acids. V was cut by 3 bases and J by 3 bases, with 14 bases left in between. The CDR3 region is CASSMNDRRHYGYTF. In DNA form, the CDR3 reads TGTGCCAGTAGTATGAACGACAGGAGACACTATGGCTACACCTTC.

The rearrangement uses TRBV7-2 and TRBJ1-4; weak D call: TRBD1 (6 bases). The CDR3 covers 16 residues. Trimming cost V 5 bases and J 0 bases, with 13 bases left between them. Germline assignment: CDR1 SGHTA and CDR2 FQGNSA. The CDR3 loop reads CASSPVQGATNEKLFF. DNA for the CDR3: TGTGCCAGCAGCCCGGTACAGGGAGCAACTAATGAAAAACTGTTTTTT. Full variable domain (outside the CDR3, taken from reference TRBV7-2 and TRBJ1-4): GAGVSQSPSNKVTEKGKDVELRCDPISGHTALYWYRQSLGQGLEFLIYFQGNSAPDKSGLPSDRFSAERTGGSVSTLTIQRTQQEDSAVYLCASSPVQGATNEKLFFGSGTQLSVL.

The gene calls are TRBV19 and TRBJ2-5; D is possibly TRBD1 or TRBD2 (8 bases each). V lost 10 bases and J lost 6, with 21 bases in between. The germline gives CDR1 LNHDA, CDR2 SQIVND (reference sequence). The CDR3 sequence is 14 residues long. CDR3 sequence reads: CATSGGDRKKTQYF. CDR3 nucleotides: TGTGCCACCTCCGGGGGGGACAGGAAAAAGACCCAGTACTTC.

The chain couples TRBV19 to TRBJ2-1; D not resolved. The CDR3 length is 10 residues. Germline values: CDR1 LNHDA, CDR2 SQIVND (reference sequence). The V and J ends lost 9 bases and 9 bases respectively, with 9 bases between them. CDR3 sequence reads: CASGRIEQFF. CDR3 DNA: TGTGCCAGCGGAAGGATTGAGCAGTTCTTC.

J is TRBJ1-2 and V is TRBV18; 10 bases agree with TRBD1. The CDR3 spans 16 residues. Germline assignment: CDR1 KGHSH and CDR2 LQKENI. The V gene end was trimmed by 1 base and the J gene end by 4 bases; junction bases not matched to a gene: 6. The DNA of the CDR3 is TGTGCCAGCTCACCACTAGACAGGGGGCTCGGCTATGGCTACACCTTC. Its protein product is CASSPLDRGLGYGYTF.

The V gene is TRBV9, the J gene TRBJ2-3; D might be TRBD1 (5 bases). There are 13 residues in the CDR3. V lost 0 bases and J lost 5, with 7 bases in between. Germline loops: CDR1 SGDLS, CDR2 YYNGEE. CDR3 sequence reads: CASSVVGLDTQYF. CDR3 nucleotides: TGTGCCAGCAGCGTAGTGGGGCTAGATACGCAGTATTTT.

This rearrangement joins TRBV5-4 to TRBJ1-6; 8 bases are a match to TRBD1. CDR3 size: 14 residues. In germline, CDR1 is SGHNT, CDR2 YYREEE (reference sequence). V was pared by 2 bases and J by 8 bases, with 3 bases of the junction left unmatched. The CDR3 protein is CASSFDRGYSPLHF. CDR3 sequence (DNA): TGTGCCAGCAGCTTCGACAGGGGATATTCACCCCTCCACTTT.

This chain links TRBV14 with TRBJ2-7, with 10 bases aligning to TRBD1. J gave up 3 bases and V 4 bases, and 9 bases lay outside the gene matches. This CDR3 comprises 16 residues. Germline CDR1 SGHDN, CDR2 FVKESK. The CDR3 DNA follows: TGTGCCAGCAGCCGCTCCGGGACAGGGGAGATCTACGAGCAGTACTTC. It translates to CASSRSGTGEIYEQYF. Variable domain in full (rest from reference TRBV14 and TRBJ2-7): EAGVTQFPSHSVIEKGQTVTLRCDPISGHDNLYWYRRVMGKEIKFLLHFVKESKQDESGMPNNRFLAERTGGTYSTLKVQPAELEDSGVYFCASSRSGTGEIYEQYFGPGTRLTVT.

The CDR3 bases are TGTGCCAGCAAGCGACAGGGAGCTTGGGCTGAAGCTTTCTTT. Amino acid sequence: CASKRQGAWAEAFF. The chain carries TRBV7-9 and TRBJ1-1, with 7 bases aligning to TRBD1. Germline assignment: CDR1 SEHNR and CDR2 FQNEAQ (reference sequence). The CDR3 is 14 amino acids. J lost 6 bases, V lost 7 bases, and 11 bases had no gene match. Full variable domain (outside the CDR3, taken from reference TRBV7-9 and TRBJ1-1): DTGVSQNPRHKITKRGQNVTFRCDPISEHNRLYWYRQTLGQGPEFLTYFQNEAQLEKSRLLSDRFSAERPKGSFSTLEIQRTEQGDSAMYLCASKRQGAWAEAFFGQGTRLTVV.

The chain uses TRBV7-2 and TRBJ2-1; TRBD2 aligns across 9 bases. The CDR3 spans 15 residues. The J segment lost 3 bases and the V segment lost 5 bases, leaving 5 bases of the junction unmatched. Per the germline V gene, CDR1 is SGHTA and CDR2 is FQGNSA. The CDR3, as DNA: TGTGCCAGCAGCAGTAGCGGGGGTCTCTACAATGAGCAGTTCTTC. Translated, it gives CASSSSGGLYNEQFF.

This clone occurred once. Written as DNA, the CDR3 is TGTGCCAGCAGCCCCTCGGCTAGCACGCGCACAGATACGCAGTATTTT. It is translated as CASSPSASTRTDTQYF. The chain joins TRBV9 to TRBJ2-3; possibly TRBD2 for D (5 bases). This CDR3 has 16 residues. Trimming pared 4 bases from V and 1 base from J, leaving 16 bases between. Germline V gives CDR1 SGDLS, CDR2 YYNGEE. The full variable domain, its missing parts supplied by reference TRBV9 and TRBJ2-3, is DSGVTQTPKHLITATGQRVTLRCSPRSGDLSVYWYQQSLDQGLQFLIQYYNGEERAKGNILERFSAQQFPDLHSELNLSSLELGDSALYFCASSPSASTRTDTQYFGPGTRLTVL.

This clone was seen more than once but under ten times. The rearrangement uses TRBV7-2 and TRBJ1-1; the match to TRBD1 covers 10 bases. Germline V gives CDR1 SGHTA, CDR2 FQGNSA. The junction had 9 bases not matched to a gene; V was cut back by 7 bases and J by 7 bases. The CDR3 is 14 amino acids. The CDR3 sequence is CASTPTGTGVEAFF. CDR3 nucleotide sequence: TGTGCCAGCACCCCGACGGGGACAGGGGTTGAAGCTTTCTTT.

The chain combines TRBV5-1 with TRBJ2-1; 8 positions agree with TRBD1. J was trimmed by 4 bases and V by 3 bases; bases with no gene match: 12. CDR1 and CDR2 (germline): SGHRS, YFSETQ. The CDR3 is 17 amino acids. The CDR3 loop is CASSSLTGALLYNEQFF. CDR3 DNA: TGCGCCAGCAGCTCTTTGACAGGGGCGCTCCTTTACAATGAGCAGTTCTTC. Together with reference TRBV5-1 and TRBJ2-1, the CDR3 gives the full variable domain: KAGVTQTPRYLIKTRGQQVTLSCSPISGHRSVSWYQQTPGQGLQFLFEYFSETQRNKGNFPGRFSGRQFSNSRSEMNVSTLELGDSALYLCASSSLTGALLYNEQFFGPGTRLTVL.

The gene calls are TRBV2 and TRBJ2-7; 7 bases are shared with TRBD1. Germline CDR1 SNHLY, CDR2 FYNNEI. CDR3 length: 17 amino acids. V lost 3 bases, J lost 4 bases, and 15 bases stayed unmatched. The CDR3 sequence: CASSESGLRGPTYEQYF. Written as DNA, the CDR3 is TGTGCCAGCAGTGAGTCGGGTTTGAGGGGGCCGACATACGAGCAGTACTTC.

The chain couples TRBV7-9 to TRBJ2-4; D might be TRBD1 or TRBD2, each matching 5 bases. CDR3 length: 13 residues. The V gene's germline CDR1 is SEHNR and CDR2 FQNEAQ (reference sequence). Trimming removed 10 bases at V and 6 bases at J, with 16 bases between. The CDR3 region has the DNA TGTGCCACCAAGTTGGCAGGGACAAACATTCAGTACTTC. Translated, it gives CATKLAGTNIQYF.

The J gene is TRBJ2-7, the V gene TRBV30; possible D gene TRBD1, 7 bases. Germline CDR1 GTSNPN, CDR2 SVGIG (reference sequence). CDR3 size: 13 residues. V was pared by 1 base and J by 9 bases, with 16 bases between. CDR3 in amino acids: CAWSGRGRGPQYF. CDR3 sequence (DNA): TGTGCCTGGAGTGGGAGGGGGCGAGGCCCGCAGTACTTC.

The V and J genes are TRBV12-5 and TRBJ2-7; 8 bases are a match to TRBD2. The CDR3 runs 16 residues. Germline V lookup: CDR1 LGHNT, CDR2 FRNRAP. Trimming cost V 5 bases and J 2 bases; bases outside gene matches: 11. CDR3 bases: TGTGCTAGTGGTCCCCCCGGGGGGGCCCGCGCCTACGAGCAGTACTTC. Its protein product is CASGPPGGARAYEQYF.

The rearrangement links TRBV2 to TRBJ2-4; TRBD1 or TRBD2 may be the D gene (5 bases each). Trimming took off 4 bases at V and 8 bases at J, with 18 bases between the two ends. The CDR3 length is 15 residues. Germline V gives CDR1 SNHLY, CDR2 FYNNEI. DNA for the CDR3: TGTGCCAGCAGTGGTGTTGGGGGTGTCGTGGACATTCAGTACTTC. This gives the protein CASSGVGGVVDIQYF. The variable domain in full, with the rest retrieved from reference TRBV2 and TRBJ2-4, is EPEVTQTPSHQVTQMGQEVILRCVPISNHLYFYWYRQILGQKVEFLVSFYNNEISEKSEIFDDQFSVERPDGSNFTLKIRSTKLEDSAMYFCASSGVGGVVDIQYFGAGTRLSVL.

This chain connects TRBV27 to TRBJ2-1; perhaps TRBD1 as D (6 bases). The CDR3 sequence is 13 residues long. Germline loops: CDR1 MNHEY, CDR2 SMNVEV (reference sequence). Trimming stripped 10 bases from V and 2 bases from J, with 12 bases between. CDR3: CATTEGAYNEQFF. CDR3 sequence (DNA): TGTGCCACCACCGAGGGGGCCTACAATGAGCAGTTCTTC.

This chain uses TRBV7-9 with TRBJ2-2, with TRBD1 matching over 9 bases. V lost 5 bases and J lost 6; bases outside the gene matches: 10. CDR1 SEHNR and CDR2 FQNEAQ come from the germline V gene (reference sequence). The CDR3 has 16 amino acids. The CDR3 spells CASSPSGTGRSGELFF. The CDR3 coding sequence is TGTGCCAGCAGCCCTTCCGGGACAGGGAGGTCCGGGGAGCTGTTTTTT. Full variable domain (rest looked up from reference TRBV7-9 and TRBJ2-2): DTGVSQNPRHKITKRGQNVTFRCDPISEHNRLYWYRQTLGQGPEFLTYFQNEAQLEKSRLLSDRFSAERPKGSFSTLEIQRTEQGDSAMYLCASSPSGTGRSGELFFGEGSRLTVL.

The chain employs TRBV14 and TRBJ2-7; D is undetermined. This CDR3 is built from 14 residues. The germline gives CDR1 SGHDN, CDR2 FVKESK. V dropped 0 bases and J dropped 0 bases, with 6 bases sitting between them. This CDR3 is CASSQDLTSYEQYF. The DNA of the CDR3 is TGTGCCAGCAGCCAAGATCTGACCTCCTACGAGCAGTACTTC. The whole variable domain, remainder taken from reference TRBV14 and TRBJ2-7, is EAGVTQFPSHSVIEKGQTVTLRCDPISGHDNLYWYRRVMGKEIKFLLHFVKESKQDESGMPNNRFLAERTGGTYSTLKVQPAELEDSGVYFCASSQDLTSYEQYFGPGTRLTVT.

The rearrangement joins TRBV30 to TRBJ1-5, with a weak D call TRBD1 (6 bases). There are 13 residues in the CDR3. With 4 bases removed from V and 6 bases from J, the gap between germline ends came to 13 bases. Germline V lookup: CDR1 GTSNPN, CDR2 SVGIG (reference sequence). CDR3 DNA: TGTGCCTGGACCGGGACACCGGGTCAGCCCCAGCATTTT. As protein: CAWTGTPGQPQHF.

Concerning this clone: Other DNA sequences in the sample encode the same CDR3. CDR3 protein: CASSPRDTGELFF. The CDR3 DNA reads TGTGCCAGCTCACCCCGGGACACCGGGGAGCTGTTTTTT. The chain combines TRBV18 with TRBJ2-2; D gene ambiguous. The CDR3 loop spans 13 amino acids. Germline lookup yields CDR1 KGHSH and CDR2 LQKENI. Trimming cost V 3 bases and J 3 bases, with 5 bases left between them.

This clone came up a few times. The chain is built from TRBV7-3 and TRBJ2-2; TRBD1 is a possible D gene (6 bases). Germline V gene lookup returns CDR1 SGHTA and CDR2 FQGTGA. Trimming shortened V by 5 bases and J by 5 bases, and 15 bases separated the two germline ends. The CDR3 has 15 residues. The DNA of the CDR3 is TGTGCCAGCAGCCCCAACCCGACAGGAACCGGGGAGCTGTTTTTT. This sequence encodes CASSPNPTGTGELFF.